The clone carrying this T cell receptor beta chain was picked up a small number of times. Its target is not known. This sample was taken from a study of CD8+ T cells in alopecia areata. Study information: Treated patients took oral tofacitinib at 5 to 10 mg twice daily. Study-wide points: Scalp clonality and expanded CD8+ clones among the top 100 showed significant decreases with tofacitinib. Many expanded lesional clones persisted in scalp and blood during tofacitinib treatment.

Unmatched junction bases numbered 4, after V lost 3 bases and J lost 2 bases. The CDR3 spans 15 residues. The germline V gene has CDR1 KGHSH and CDR2 LQKENI. As for treatment: oral pan-JAK inhibitor, 5-10 mg twice daily. Obtained from alopecia areata patients were lesional scalp punch biopsies along with peripheral blood. Extraction and reverse transcription of RNA yielded cDNA as the sequencing template. Assay: immunoSEQ multiplex PCR; the TCRdb copy retains only in-frame clones and omits some. This table holds 150,000 to 200,000 clones, approximately 52% found once. Sequenced here: CD4+ T cells sorted from blood, sampled at approximately week 61, from a patient treated with tofacitinib. This TCR derives from a human donor with alopecia areata. The chain is built from TRBV18 and TRBJ2-3; 8 positions agree with TRBD1. CDR3 sequence (DNA): TGTGCCAGCTCACCGCAGGGGGCTACCACAGATACGCAGTATTTT. It encodes CASSPQGATTDTQYF.